One sample yielded the 10 T cell receptor beta chains listed below, sequenced in a study of T cells in localized non-small cell lung cancer. Profiled with immunoSEQ multiplex PCR; TCRdb holds only in-frame clones, not every one. The table lists roughly 67,000 clones, approximately 84% of them singletons, with roughly 12% in the top ten. Sample: peripheral blood, taken before any cancer treatment. These receptors were obtained from an older female donor with stage I lung adenocarcinoma.

This clone is a singleton in its sample. This sequence joins TRBV19 and TRBJ1-1, with TRBD1 as a possible D gene (6 bases). The CDR3 length is 14 residues. Trimming pared 0 bases from V and 1 base from J, leaving 6 bases between. Germline values: CDR1 LNHDA, CDR2 SQIVND (reference sequence). The CDR3 sequence is CASSIDRGNTEAFF. The CDR3, as DNA: TGTGCCAGTAGTATAGACAGGGGGAACACTGAAGCTTTCTTT.

This clone was seen a few times. The V and J genes are TRBV29-1 and TRBJ2-7; D possibly uses TRBD1 or TRBD2 (6 bases each). V shed 7 bases and J shed 3 bases, with 10 bases lying between them. CDR1 and CDR2 (germline): SQVTM, ANQGSEA. The CDR3 covers 11 residues. The CDR3 DNA is TGCAGCGCGGAGGGGGGCTACGAGCAGTACTTC. Translating gives CSAEGGYEQYF.

CDR3 sequence (DNA): TGTGCCTGGAGTCCCCGGGGACTAGTCGGGGAGACCCAGTACTTC. The encoded protein is CAWSPRGLVGETQYF. J is TRBJ2-5 and V is TRBV30; 8 bases fit TRBD2. The length of the CDR3 is 15 residues. The germline V gene encodes CDR1 GTSNPN and CDR2 SVGIG (reference sequence). The V gene end was trimmed by 2 bases and the J gene end by 5 bases; junction bases not matched to a gene: 10.

The chain links TRBV5-1 to TRBJ1-3, with 7 bases that match TRBD1. This CDR3 has 15 residues. The V gene end was trimmed by 4 bases and the J gene end by 8 bases; junction bases not matched to a gene: 12. Germline loops: CDR1 SGHRS, CDR2 YFSETQ. The CDR3 DNA follows: TGCGCCAGCAGCCGGGGACAGCCCGGGGTTTACACCATATATTTT. Protein sequence: CASSRGQPGVYTIYF.

By sample fraction, this clone is medium-sized. V gene TRBV7-2 combines with J gene TRBJ1-3; D gene unclear. The germline V gene has CDR1 SGHTA and CDR2 FQGNSA. V lost 1 base and J 3 bases, leaving 7 bases between the germline ends. The length of the CDR3 is 14 residues. For the CDR3, the DNA is TGTGCCAGCAGCTTAGAACAGCTTGGAAACACCATATATTTT. Translating it yields CASSLEQLGNTIYF.

V usage is TRBV5-1 and J usage is TRBJ2-5; maybe TRBD1 (6 bases). CDR3 length: 15 residues. Per germline, CDR1 SGHRS and CDR2 YFSETQ. Trimming pared 3 bases from V and 5 bases from J, leaving 17 bases between. The CDR3 sequence is CASSSTTGIRETQYF. In DNA form, the CDR3 reads TGCGCCAGCAGCTCTACTACAGGGATTCGTGAGACCCAGTACTTC.

V gene TRBV7-6 combines with J gene TRBJ1-5, with D possibly matching TRBD1 (5 bases). The CDR3 is 15 amino acids. The V end lost 1 base, the J end lost 6 bases, and 13 bases lay between the germline ends. Germline V CDR1 and CDR2: SGHVS, FNYEAQ. In DNA form, the CDR3 reads TGTGCCAGCAGCTTAGGGGACGGCCCTGGTCAGCCCCAGCATTTT. Protein sequence: CASSLGDGPGQPQHF.

The chain is built from TRBV11-3 and TRBJ1-1; TRBD1 aligns across 8 bases. Germline V gene sequence: CDR1 SGHNT, CDR2 YENEEA. CDR3 length: 13 residues. V lost 8 bases, J lost 4 bases, and 6 bases stayed unmatched. The chain's CDR3 is CASATGAGTEAFF. The CDR3, as DNA: TGTGCCAGCGCGACAGGGGCGGGCACTGAAGCTTTCTTT.

This CDR3 reads CASSPRQGNRGGYTF. CDR3 DNA: TGTGCCAGCAGCCCCCGACAGGGGAATCGTGGCGGCTACACCTTC. The gene calls are TRBV14 and TRBJ1-2; 8 positions agree with TRBD1. The CDR3 totals 15 residues. Germline CDR1 is SGHDN and CDR2 is FVKESK. J lost 8 bases, V lost 4 bases, and 12 bases had no gene match.

This clone has only a few counts. The chain employs TRBV28 and TRBJ1-2; D possibly corresponds to TRBD1 (6 bases). In germline, CDR1 is MDHEN, CDR2 SYDVKM. Deletions cut 5 bases from V and 6 bases from J, with 16 bases between. This CDR3 comprises 14 residues. CDR3 loop: CASSPPGGRNGYTF. CDR3 bases: TGTGCCAGCAGTCCCCCGGGGGGGCGAAATGGCTACACCTTC.